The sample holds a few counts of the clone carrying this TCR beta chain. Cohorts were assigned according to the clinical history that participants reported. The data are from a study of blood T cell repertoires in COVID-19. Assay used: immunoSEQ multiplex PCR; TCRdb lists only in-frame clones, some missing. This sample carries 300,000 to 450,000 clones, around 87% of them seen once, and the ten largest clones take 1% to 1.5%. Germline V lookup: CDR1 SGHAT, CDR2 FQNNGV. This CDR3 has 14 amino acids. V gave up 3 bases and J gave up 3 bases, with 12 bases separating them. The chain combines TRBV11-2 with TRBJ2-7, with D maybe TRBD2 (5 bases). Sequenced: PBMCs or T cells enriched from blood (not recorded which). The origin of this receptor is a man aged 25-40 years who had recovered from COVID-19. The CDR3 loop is CASSFLRGGYEQYF. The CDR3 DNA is TGTGCCAGCAGCTTCCTACGGGGTGGCTACGAGCAGTACTTC.